This TCR beta chain was sequenced in a study of beta chain features in type 1 diabetes. This CDR3 has 14 residues. TCRB transcripts that were expressed got sequenced, as all of the isolated RNA had been reverse transcribed. TCRdb keeps only in-frame clones here, not all; method: immunoSEQ multiplex PCR. The sample has approximately 160,000 clones; 7.5% to 10% are singletons. The chain recombines TRBV21-1 with TRBJ2-1; TRBD2 is taken as the D call from the table, unchecked against the DNA. TRBV21-1 is marked as a pseudogene. The receptor was isolated from a man aged 18 to 29 in good health. The sample comprised central memory CD4+ T cells from blood. CDR3 DNA: TGTGCCAGCAGCCCCACGGAGCGGAACAATGAGCAGTTCTTC. Amino acids: CASSPTERNNEQFF.